These 23 T cell receptor beta chains originate from one sample sequenced in a study of T cell repertoires in cytomegalovirus infection. A single record per CDR3 protein comes from TCRdb applying MiXCR to the reads. The sample carries 450,000 to 550,000 distinct CDR3 sequences, more than 15% recorded once. Material: CD8+ T cells from PBMCs. Receptor source: a human donor in good health (CMV status not recorded). Some clones in this sample may be carry-over from other donors' samples.

The chain combines TRBV19 with TRBJ2-1, with D possibly being TRBD1 or TRBD2 (5 bases each). Trimming took off 0 bases at V and 7 bases at J, with 16 bases between the two ends. The CDR3 runs 16 residues. CDR1 and CDR2 from the germline V gene are LNHDA and SQIVND (reference sequence). CDR3 protein: CASSIDGTGSRNEQFF. Written as DNA, the CDR3 is TGTGCCAGTAGTATAGATGGGACGGGGTCTCGAAATGAGCAGTTCTTC.

This clonotype was picked up a small number of times. The gene calls are TRBV7-3 and TRBJ2-1, with 9 bases fitting TRBD1. This CDR3 has 15 amino acids. Trimming at V came to 4 bases and at J to 3 bases, leaving 4 bases not matched to a gene. CDR1 and CDR2 (germline): SGHTA, FQGTGA. The CDR3 region has the DNA TGTGCCAGCAGCTCGCGGGACAGGGTCTACAATGAGCAGTTCTTC. This encodes CASSSRDRVYNEQFF.

The chain recombines TRBV9 with TRBJ2-3; 10 bases map to TRBD2. Germline V gives CDR1 SGDLS, CDR2 YYNGEE. The CDR3 is made up of 17 amino acids. Germline trimming cut 3 bases from V and 4 bases from J; bases unmatched to any gene: 11. In DNA form, the CDR3 reads TGTGCCAGCAGCGCAGAGAGCGGGAGGGCCAGGGCAGATACGCAGTATTTT. Amino acids: CASSAESGRARADTQYF.

The chain couples TRBV10-3 to TRBJ2-5; weak D call: TRBD1 (5 bases). Germline V lookup: CDR1 ENHRY, CDR2 SYGVKD. Trimming stripped 11 bases from V and 1 base from J, with 14 bases between. The CDR3 spans 13 residues. CDR3 nucleotides: TGTGCCGCCCGACAGCGTTCCCAAGAGACCCAGTACTTC. It translates to CAARQRSQETQYF.

This clonotype occurred many times. The V and J genes are TRBV28 and TRBJ1-5; 7 nucleotides match TRBD1. The germline V gene encodes CDR1 MDHEN and CDR2 SYDVKM. Trimming cost V 1 base and J 6 bases; bases outside gene matches: 6. The CDR3 totals 15 residues. The CDR3 here is CASSLYAGGLQPQHF. CDR3 bases: TGTGCCAGCAGTTTATATGCAGGGGGACTTCAGCCCCAGCATTTT.

The chain is built from TRBV2 and TRBJ1-2; a weak D match, TRBD1 (5 bases). Trimming removed 10 bases at V and 0 bases at J, with 21 bases between. The CDR3 is 16 amino acids. The germline CDR1 and CDR2 sequences are SNHLY and FYNNEI. CDR3 residues: CAILISRGPPNYGYTF. CDR3 DNA sequence: TGTGCCATCTTAATTTCTCGGGGCCCCCCTAACTATGGCTACACCTTC.

The chain carries TRBV19 and TRBJ2-5; possibly TRBD1 for D (6 bases). This CDR3 contains 14 residues. Germline CDR1 LNHDA, CDR2 SQIVND (reference sequence). V lost 4 bases and J lost 1, with 10 bases in between. The CDR3 loop is CASSTRDTQETQYF. The CDR3 nucleotides read TGTGCCAGTAGTACCCGGGACACCCAAGAGACCCAGTACTTC.

V and J are TRBV2 and TRBJ1-5; 8 nucleotides agree with TRBD1. The germline V gene has CDR1 SNHLY and CDR2 FYNNEI. With 4 bases clipped from V and 1 base from J, the junction kept 3 bases outside the gene matches. This CDR3 has 15 amino acids. Written as DNA, the CDR3 is TGTGCCAGCAGTGTGGGACAGGCGAGCAATCAGCCCCAGCATTTT. Amino acids: CASSVGQASNQPQHF.

This rearrangement joins TRBV7-9 to TRBJ2-6; D is possibly TRBD2 (5 bases). Trimming shortened V by 5 bases and J by 0 bases, and 14 bases separated the two germline ends. Per germline, CDR1 SEHNR and CDR2 FQNEAQ (reference sequence). The CDR3 has 17 amino acids. CDR3 sequence: CASSPGEPRSGANVLTF. In DNA form, the CDR3 reads TGTGCCAGCAGCCCTGGGGAGCCCCGCTCTGGGGCCAACGTCCTGACTTTC.

This clonotype was detected many times. V usage is TRBV12-3 or TRBV12-4 and J usage is TRBJ1-5; 11 bases map to TRBD1. The trim removed 3 bases at V and 4 bases at J, leaving 17 bases unmatched. The CDR3 contains 20 residues. CDR3 sequence: CASSFPPGQGERLGNQPQHF. CDR3 sequence (DNA): TGTGCCAGCAGTTTTCCTCCGGGACAGGGGGAACGGCTTGGAAATCAGCCCCAGCATTTT.

Of note for this clonotype: A single base separates this from a much larger clone, so it may be a read error. The V and J genes are TRBV7-4 and TRBJ1-1; D gene unclear. Trimming took 2 bases from V and 13 from J, leaving 11 bases between them. CDR3 length equals 11 residues. CDR1 SGHVT and CDR2 SQSDAQ come from the germline V gene. The CDR3 is CASSLSTQDFF. In DNA form, the CDR3 reads TGTGCCAGCAGCTTAAGCACCCAAGATTTCTTT.

In its sample, this clonotype was seen many times. The chain links TRBV7-9 to TRBJ2-7, with a tentative D call TRBD1 (6 bases). This CDR3 is built from 17 residues. Per germline, CDR1 SEHNR and CDR2 FQNEAQ (reference sequence). V was clipped by 5 bases and J by 3 bases, with 23 bases between them. CDR3 loop: CASSAPRTQGNSYEQYF. In DNA form, the CDR3 reads TGTGCCAGCAGCGCCCCTAGGACCCAGGGGAACAGCTACGAGCAGTACTTC.

This clonotype showed up many times. J is TRBJ2-2 and V is TRBV6-6; D remains unclear. Germline V lookup: CDR1 MNHNY, CDR2 SVGAGI (reference sequence). V was cut by 0 bases and J by 9 bases, with 2 bases left in between. The CDR3 sequence is 11 residues long. DNA of the CDR3: TGTGCCAGCAGTTACTCCCGGGAGCTGTTTTTT. Translating gives CASSYSRELFF.

This clonotype was detected many times. The chain couples TRBV7-2 to TRBJ2-7; perhaps D is TRBD1 or TRBD2 (5 bases each). Germline CDR1 reads SGHTA; CDR2 reads FQGNSA. This CDR3 is built from 15 residues. V lost 1 base and J lost 0, with 10 bases in between. The DNA of the CDR3 is TGTGCCAGCAGCTTAGAAGGGGCGGGCTCCTACGAGCAGTACTTC. It encodes CASSLEGAGSYEQYF.

The table lists this clonotype with many counts. The CDR3, as DNA: TGTGCCAGCAGTGCTCCCTCCTACGAGCAGTACTTC. Protein: CASSAPSYEQYF. This chain links TRBV27 with TRBJ2-7; D remains ambiguous. Germline V gene sequence: CDR1 MNHEY, CDR2 SMNVEV (reference sequence). The V gene lost 5 bases and the J gene lost 0 bases, with 5 bases spanning the gap. The CDR3 length is 12 residues.

The chain couples TRBV20-1 to TRBJ2-7; TRBD2 matches at 7 bases. The germline CDR1 and CDR2 sequences are DFQATT and SNEGSKA (reference sequence). The CDR3 runs to 13 residues. V was pared by 5 bases and J by 4 bases, with 8 bases of the junction left unmatched. The CDR3 here is CSAGPGREYEQYF. In nucleotides, the CDR3 is TGCAGTGCTGGACCGGGGAGGGAGTACGAGCAGTACTTC.

On this clonotype itself: A much larger clone lies a single base off, so this may be a read error. The chain combines TRBV11-2 with TRBJ2-4; TRBD1 aligns across 8 bases. The CDR3 length is 14 residues. Germline V gene lookup returns CDR1 SGHAT and CDR2 FQNNGV. V shed 4 bases, J shed 4 bases, and the junction held 3 bases outside the gene matches. The DNA for the CDR3 is TGTGCCAGCAGCTCCCGGGACAGGAAAAACATTCAGTACTTC. This sequence encodes CASSSRDRKNIQYF.

The chain has TRBV6-1 and TRBJ1-5; D is perhaps TRBD1 (6 bases). V was trimmed by 4 bases and J by 1 base, leaving 11 bases between them. This CDR3 contains 15 residues. CDR1 is MNHNS and CDR2 is SASEGT in the germline V gene. The CDR3 DNA sequence: TGTGCCAGCAGTGCTTGGCAGGGGAGCAATCAGCCCCAGCATTTT. Amino acids: CASSAWQGSNQPQHF.

This clonotype showed up many times. V and J are TRBV6-1 and TRBJ1-1; D perhaps matches TRBD1 (5 bases). The germline CDR1 and CDR2 sequences are MNHNS and SASEGT. Trimming shortened V by 5 bases and J by 3 bases, and 22 bases separated the two germline ends. The CDR3 spans 17 residues. The CDR3 here is CASSPIREVGVHTEAFF. As DNA, the CDR3 is TGTGCCAGCAGTCCAATCAGGGAGGTGGGAGTCCACACTGAAGCTTTCTTT.

This clonotype turned up a few times. The CDR3 DNA follows: TGCGCCAGCAGCTTGGAGTCCCGACTAGTCCTCTACAATGAGCAGTTCTTC. Its protein product is CASSLESRLVLYNEQFF. This chain joins TRBV5-1 and TRBJ2-1; D perhaps matches TRBD2 (6 bases). Trimming pared 0 bases from V and 3 bases from J, leaving 16 bases between. Per germline, CDR1 SGHRS and CDR2 YFSETQ. This CDR3 contains 17 residues.

This clonotype has more than one count but fewer than ten. The DNA of the CDR3 is TGTGCCAGCAGCTCGGGACGGAAGAATGAAAAACTGTTTTTT. Residues: CASSSGRKNEKLFF. The chain links TRBV5-6 to TRBJ1-4, with a tentative D call TRBD1 (5 bases). Germline lookup yields CDR1 SGHDT and CDR2 YYEEEE. V lost 3 bases and J lost 5, with 11 bases in between. The CDR3 consists of 14 residues.

This clonotype showed up just a few times. The chain uses TRBV6-5 and TRBJ1-2; 7 positions agree with TRBD1. The CDR3 is 16 amino acids. Germline trimming cut 0 bases from V and 4 bases from J; bases unmatched to any gene: 8. Germline V gene data show CDR1 as MNHEY and CDR2 as SVGAGI. The chain's CDR3 is CASSYSVGQSSYGYTF. CDR3 sequence (DNA): TGTGCCAGCAGTTACTCGGTGGGACAGTCATCCTATGGCTACACCTTC.

The sample holds many counts of this clonotype. The chain links TRBV7-9 to TRBJ2-3, with TRBD2 matching over 9 bases. The CDR3 covers 15 residues. Germline V gene data show CDR1 as SEHNR and CDR2 as FQNEAQ (reference sequence). V was pared by 1 base and J by 4 bases, with 3 bases of the junction left unmatched. CDR3 in amino acids: CASSLVVAGADTQYF. The DNA for the CDR3 is TGTGCCAGCAGCTTAGTGGTAGCGGGGGCAGATACGCAGTATTTT.